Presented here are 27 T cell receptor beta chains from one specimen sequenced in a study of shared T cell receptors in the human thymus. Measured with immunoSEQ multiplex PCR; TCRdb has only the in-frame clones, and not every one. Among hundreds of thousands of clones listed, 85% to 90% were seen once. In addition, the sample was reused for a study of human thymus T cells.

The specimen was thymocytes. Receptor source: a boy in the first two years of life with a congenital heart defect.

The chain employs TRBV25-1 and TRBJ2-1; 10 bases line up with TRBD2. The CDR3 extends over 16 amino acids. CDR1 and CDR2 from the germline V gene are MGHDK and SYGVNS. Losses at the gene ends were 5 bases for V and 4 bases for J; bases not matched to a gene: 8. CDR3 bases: TGTGCCAGCAGTCCCCGGACTAGCGGAAGATACAATGAGCAGTTCTTC. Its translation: CASSPRTSGRYNEQFF.

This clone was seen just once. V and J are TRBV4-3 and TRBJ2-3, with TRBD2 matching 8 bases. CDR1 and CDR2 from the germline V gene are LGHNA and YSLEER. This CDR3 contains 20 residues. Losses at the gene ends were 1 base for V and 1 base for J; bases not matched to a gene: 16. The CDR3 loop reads CASSQVGNSGGLPCTDTQYF. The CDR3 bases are TGCGCCAGCAGCCAAGTAGGGAACAGCGGGGGACTACCCTGCACAGATACGCAGTATTTT.

CDR3: CASSPTDHTEAFF. The DNA for the CDR3 is TGCGCCAGCAGTCCGACAGATCACACTGAAGCTTTCTTT. The chain is built from TRBV10-2 and TRBJ1-1; D is perhaps TRBD1 (5 bases). Germline CDR1 WSHSY, CDR2 SAAADI. The CDR3 runs to 13 residues. Trimming removed 5 bases at V and 3 bases at J, with 10 bases between.

CDR3 bases: TGTGCCAGCAGCGATCGGACAGGGGGGGAAGAGACCCAGTACTTC. Translation gives CASSDRTGGEETQYF. The J gene is TRBJ2-5, the V gene TRBV27; TRBD1 agrees at 10 bases. V gave up 6 bases and J gave up 3 bases; unmatched junction bases: 7. Germline V gene sequence: CDR1 MNHEY, CDR2 SMNVEV (reference sequence). The CDR3 covers 15 residues.

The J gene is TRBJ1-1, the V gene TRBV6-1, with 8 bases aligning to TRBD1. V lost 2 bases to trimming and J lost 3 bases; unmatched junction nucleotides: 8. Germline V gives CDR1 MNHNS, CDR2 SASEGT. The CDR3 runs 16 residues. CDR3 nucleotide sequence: TGTGCCAGCAGTGAACGGACAGGGAAGGAGGACACTGAAGCTTTCTTT. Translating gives CASSERTGKEDTEAFF.

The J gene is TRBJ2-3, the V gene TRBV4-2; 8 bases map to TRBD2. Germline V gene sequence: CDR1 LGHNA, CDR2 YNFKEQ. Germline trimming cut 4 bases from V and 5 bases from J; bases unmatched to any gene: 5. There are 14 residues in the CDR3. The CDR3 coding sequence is TGTGCCAGCAGCCGGGGGACTAGTTTAGATACGCAGTATTTT. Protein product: CASSRGTSLDTQYF.

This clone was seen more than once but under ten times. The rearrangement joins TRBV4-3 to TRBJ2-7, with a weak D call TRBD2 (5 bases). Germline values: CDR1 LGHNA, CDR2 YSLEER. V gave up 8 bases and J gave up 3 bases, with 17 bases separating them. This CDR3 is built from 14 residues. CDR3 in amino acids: CASAPRVAYYEQYF. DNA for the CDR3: TGCGCCAGCGCACCGCGGGTTGCCTACTACGAGCAGTACTTC.

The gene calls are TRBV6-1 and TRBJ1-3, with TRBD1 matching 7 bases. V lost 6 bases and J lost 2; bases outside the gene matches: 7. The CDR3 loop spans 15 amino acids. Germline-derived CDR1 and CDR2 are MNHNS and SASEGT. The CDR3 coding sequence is TGTGCCAGCAGAACAGGTGGACAGGCTGGAAACACCATATATTTT. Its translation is CASRTGGQAGNTIYF.

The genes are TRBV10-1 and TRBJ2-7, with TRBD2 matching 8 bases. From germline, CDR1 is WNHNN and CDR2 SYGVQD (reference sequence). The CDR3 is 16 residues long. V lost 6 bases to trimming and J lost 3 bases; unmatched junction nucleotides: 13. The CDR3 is CASSPRTSPPLYEQYF. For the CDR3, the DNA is TGCGCCAGCAGCCCACGGACTAGCCCCCCACTCTACGAGCAGTACTTC.

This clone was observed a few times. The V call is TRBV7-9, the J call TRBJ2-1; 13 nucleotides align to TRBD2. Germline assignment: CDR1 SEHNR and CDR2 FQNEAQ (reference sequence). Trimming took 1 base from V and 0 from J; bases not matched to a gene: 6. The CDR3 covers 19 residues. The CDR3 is CASSLVRTSGRSSYNEQFF. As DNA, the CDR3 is TGTGCCAGCAGCTTAGTTAGGACTAGCGGGAGATCCTCCTACAATGAGCAGTTCTTC. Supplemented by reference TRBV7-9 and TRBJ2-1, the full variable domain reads DTGVSQNPRHKITKRGQNVTFRCDPISEHNRLYWYRQTLGQGPEFLTYFQNEAQLEKSRLLSDRFSAERPKGSFSTLEIQRTEQGDSAMYLCASSLVRTSGRSSYNEQFFGPGTRLTVL.

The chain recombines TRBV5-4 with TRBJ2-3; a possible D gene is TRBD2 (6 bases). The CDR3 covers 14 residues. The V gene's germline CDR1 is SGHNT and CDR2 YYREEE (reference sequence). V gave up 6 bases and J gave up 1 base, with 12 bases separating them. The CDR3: CASTFTGGTDTQYF. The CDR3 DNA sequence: TGTGCCAGCACCTTTACGGGGGGCACAGATACGCAGTATTTT.

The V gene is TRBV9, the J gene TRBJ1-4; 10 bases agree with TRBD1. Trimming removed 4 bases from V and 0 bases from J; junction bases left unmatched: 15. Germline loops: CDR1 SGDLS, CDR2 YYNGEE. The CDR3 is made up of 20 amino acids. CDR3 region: CASSPLRDRGDSSTNEKLFF. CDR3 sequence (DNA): TGTGCCAGCAGCCCTCTTAGGGACAGGGGCGACTCTTCAACTAATGAAAAACTGTTTTTT. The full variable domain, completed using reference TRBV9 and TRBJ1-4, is DSGVTQTPKHLITATGQRVTLRCSPRSGDLSVYWYQQSLDQGLQFLIQYYNGEERAKGNILERFSAQQFPDLHSELNLSSLELGDSALYFCASSPLRDRGDSSTNEKLFFGSGTQLSVL.

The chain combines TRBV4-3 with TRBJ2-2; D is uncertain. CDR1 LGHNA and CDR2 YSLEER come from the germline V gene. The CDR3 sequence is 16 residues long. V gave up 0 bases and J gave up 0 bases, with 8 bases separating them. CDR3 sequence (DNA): TGCGCCAGCAGCCAAGAGGGCAGCTCGAACACCGGGGAGCTGTTTTTT. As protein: CASSQEGSSNTGELFF.

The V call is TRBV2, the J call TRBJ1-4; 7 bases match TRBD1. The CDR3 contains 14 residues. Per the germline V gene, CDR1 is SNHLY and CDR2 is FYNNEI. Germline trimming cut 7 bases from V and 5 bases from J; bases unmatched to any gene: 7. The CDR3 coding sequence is TGTGCCAGCATCCCCGGGACAGCGAATGAAAAACTGTTTTTT. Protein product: CASIPGTANEKLFF.

The CDR3 nucleotides read TGTGCCAGCAGTTTCGGGTCAGCTAATGAAAAACTGTTTTTT. Protein sequence: CASSFGSANEKLFF. The chain is built from TRBV28 and TRBJ1-4; no firm D call. The CDR3 consists of 14 residues. Looked up from germline, CDR1 is MDHEN and CDR2 is SYDVKM. Trimming took off 3 bases at V and 3 bases at J, with 8 bases between the two ends.

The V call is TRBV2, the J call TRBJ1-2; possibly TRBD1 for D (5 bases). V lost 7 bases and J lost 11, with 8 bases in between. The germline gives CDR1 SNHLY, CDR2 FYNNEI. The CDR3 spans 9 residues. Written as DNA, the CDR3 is TGTGCCAGCATACAGGAGTACACCTTC. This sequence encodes CASIQEYTF.

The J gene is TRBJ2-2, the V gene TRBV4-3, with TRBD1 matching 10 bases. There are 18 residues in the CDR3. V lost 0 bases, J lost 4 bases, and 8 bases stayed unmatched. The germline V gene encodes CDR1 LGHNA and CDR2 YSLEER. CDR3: CASSQEGRGQGGTGELFF. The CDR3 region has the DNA TGCGCCAGCAGCCAAGAAGGTAGAGGACAGGGGGGCACCGGGGAGCTGTTTTTT.

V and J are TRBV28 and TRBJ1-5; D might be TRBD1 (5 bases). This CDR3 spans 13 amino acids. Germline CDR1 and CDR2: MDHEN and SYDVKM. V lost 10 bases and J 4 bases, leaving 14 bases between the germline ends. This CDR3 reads CATLNGGNQPQHF. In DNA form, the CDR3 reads TGTGCCACCCTCAACGGGGGTAATCAGCCCCAGCATTTT.

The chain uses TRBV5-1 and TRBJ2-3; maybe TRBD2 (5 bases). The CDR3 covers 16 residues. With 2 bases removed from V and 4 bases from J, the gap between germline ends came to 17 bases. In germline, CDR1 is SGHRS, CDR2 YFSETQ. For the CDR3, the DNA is TGCGCCAGCAGCTTCGGATCTTGGACTTTGGCAGATACGCAGTATTTT. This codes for CASSFGSWTLADTQYF.

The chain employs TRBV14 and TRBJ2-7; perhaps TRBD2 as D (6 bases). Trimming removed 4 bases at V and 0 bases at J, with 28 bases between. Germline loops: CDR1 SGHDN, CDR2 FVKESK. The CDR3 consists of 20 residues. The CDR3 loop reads CASSPASRQGWDSSSYEQYF. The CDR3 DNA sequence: TGTGCCAGCAGCCCAGCGTCCCGCCAAGGTTGGGACTCTAGCTCCTACGAGCAGTACTTC.

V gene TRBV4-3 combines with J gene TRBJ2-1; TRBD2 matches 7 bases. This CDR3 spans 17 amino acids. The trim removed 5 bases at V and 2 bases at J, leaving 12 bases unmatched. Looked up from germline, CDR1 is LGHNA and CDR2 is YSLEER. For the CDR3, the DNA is TGCGCCAGCAGCGTAGCGGGCCGGGTCTCAACCTACAATGAGCAGTTCTTC. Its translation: CASSVAGRVSTYNEQFF.

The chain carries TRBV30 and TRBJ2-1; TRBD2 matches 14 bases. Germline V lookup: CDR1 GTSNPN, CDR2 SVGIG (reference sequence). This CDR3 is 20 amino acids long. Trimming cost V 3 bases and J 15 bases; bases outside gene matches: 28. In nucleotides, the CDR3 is TGTGCCTGGAGCGAACACGGGACTAGCGGGAGAGCCATGTTACAATTTAAGCGGTTCTTC. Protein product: CAWSEHGTSGRAMLQFKRFF.

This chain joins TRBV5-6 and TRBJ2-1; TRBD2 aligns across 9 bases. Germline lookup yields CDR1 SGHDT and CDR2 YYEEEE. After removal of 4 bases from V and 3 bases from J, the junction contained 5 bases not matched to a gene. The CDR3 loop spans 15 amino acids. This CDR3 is CASSQAGGFYNEQFF. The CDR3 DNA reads TGTGCCAGCAGCCAAGCGGGAGGATTCTACAATGAGCAGTTCTTC.

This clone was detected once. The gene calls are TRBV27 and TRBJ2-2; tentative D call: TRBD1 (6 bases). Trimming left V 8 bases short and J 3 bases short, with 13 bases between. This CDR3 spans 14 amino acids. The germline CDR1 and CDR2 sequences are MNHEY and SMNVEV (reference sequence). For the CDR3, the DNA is TGTGCCAGCCGAAATGGACAGTACACCGGGGAGCTGTTTTTT. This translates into CASRNGQYTGELFF.

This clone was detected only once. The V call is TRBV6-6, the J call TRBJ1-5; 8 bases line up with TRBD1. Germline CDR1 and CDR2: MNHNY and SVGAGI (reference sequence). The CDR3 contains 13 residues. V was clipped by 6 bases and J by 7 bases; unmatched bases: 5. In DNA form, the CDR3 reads TGTGCCAGCAGCGACAGGGGAGGCCAGCCCCAGCATTTT. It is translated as CASSDRGGQPQHF.

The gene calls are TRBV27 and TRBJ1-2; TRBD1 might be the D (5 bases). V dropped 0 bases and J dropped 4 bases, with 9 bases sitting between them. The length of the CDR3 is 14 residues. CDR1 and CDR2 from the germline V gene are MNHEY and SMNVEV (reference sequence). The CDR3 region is CASSLSDSRYGYTF. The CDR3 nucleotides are TGTGCCAGCAGTTTATCCGACAGTCGCTATGGCTACACCTTC.

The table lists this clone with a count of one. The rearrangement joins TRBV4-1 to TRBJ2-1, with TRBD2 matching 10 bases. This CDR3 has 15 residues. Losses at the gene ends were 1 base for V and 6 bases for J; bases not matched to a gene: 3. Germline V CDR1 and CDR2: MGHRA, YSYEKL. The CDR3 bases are TGCGCCAGCAGCCAAGTACCTAGCGGGAGCAATGAGCAGTTCTTC. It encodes CASSQVPSGSNEQFF.